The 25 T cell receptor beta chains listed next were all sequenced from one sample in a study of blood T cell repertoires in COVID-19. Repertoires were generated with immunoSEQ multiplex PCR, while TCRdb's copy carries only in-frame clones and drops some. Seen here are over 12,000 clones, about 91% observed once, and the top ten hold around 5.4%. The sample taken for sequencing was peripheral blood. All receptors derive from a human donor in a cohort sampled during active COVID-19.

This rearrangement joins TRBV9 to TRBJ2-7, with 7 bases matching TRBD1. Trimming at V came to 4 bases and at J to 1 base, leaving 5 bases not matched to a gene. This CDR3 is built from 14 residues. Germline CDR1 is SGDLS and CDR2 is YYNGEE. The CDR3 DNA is TGTGCCAGCAGCCTCGGGACAGAATCCTACGAGCAGTACTTC. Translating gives CASSLGTESYEQYF.

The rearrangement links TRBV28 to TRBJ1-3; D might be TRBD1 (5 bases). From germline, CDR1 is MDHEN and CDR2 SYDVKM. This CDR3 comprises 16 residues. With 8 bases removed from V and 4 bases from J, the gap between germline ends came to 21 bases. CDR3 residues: CASSGSGGRGGNTIYF. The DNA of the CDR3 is TGTGCCAGCTCTGGGTCCGGGGGACGAGGAGGAAACACCATATATTTT.

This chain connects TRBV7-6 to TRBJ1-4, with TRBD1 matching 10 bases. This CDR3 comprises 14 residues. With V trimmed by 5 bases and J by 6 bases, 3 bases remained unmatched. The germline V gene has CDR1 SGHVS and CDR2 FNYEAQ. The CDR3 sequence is CASSPGTGDEKLFF. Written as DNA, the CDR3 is TGTGCCAGCAGCCCCGGGACAGGGGATGAAAAACTGTTTTTT. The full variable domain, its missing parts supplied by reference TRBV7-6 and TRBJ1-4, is GAGVSQSPRYKVTKRGQDVALRCDPISGHVSLYWYRQALGQGPEFLTYFNYEAQQDKSGLPNDRFSAERPEGSISTLTIQRTEQRDSAMYRCASSPGTGDEKLFFGSGTQLSVL.

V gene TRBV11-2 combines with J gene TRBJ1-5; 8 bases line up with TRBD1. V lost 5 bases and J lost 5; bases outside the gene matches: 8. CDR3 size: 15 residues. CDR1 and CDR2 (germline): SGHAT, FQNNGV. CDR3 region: CASSRTGKDDQPQHF. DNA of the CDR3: TGTGCCAGCAGCCGGACAGGGAAGGACGATCAGCCCCAGCATTTT.

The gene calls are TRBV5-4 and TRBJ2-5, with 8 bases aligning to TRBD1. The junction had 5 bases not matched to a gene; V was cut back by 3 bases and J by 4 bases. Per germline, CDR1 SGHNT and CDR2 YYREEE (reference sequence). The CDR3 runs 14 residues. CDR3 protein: CASSSRQGSETQYF. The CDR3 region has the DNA TGTGCCAGCAGCTCCCGACAGGGGTCAGAGACCCAGTACTTC.

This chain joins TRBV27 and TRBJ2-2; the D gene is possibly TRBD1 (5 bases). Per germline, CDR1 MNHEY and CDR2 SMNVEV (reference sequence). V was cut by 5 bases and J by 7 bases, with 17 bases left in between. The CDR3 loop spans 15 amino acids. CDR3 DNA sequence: TGTGCCAGCAGTCCGCCCCAGCCGACAGTCGGGGAGCTGTTTTTT. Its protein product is CASSPPQPTVGELFF.

The CDR3 DNA reads as TGTGCCAGCAGCCCGATGAGACAGGGGAGCGACGAGCAGTACTTC. Its translation is CASSPMRQGSDEQYF. V and J are TRBV16 and TRBJ2-7; 8 nucleotides line up with TRBD1. The V and J ends lost 4 bases and 5 bases, in that order; junction bases with no gene match: 10. Germline lookup yields CDR1 KGHSY and CDR2 FQNENV. The CDR3 consists of 15 residues.

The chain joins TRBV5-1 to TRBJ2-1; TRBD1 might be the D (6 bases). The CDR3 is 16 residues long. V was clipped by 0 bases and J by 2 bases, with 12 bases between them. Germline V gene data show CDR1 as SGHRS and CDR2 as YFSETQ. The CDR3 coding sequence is TGCGCCAGCAGCTTGGCCGAAGGGGGAGCCTACAATGAGCAGTTCTTC. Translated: CASSLAEGGAYNEQFF.

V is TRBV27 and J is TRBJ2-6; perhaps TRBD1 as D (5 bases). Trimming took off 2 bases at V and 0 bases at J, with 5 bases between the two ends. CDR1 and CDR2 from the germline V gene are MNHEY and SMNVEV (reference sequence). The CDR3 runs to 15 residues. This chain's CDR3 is CASSLQGSGANVLTF. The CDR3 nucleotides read TGTGCCAGCAGTTTACAGGGCTCTGGGGCCAACGTCCTGACTTTC. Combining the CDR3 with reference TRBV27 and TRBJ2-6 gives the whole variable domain EAQVTQNPRYLITVTGKKLTVTCSQNMNHEYMSWYRQDPGLGLRQIYYSMNVEVTDKGDVPEGYKVSRKEKRNFPLILESPSPNQTSLYFCASSLQGSGANVLTFGAGSRLTVL.

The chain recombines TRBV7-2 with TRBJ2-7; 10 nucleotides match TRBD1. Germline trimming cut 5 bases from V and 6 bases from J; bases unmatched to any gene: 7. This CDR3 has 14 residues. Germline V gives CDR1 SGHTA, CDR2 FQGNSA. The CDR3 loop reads CASSPTGGRSEQYF. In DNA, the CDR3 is TGTGCCAGCAGCCCGACAGGGGGCCGTAGCGAGCAGTACTTC.

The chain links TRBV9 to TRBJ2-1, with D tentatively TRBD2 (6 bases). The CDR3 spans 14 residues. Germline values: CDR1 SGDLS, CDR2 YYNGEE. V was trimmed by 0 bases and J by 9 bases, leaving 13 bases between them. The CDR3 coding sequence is TGTGCCAGCAGCGTAGGGGGTAGCGGTGTTGAGCAGTTCTTC. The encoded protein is CASSVGGSGVEQFF.

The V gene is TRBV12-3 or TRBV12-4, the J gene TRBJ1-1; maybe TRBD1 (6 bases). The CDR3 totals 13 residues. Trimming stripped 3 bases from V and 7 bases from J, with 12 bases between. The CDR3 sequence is CASSLQGQGEAFF. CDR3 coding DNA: TGTGCCAGCAGTTTGCAGGGGCAGGGTGAAGCTTTCTTT.

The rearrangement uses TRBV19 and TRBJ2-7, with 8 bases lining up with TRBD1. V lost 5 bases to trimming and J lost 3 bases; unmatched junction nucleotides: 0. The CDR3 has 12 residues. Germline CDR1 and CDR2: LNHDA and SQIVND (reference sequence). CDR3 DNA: TGTGCCAGTAGTGGACAGGGCTACGAGCAGTACTTC. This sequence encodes CASSGQGYEQYF. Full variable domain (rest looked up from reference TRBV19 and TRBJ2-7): DGGITQSPKYLFRKEGQNVTLSCEQNLNHDAMYWYRQDPGQGLRLIYYSQIVNDFQKGDIAEGYSVSREKKESFPLTVTSAQKNPTAFYLCASSGQGYEQYFGPGTRLTVT.

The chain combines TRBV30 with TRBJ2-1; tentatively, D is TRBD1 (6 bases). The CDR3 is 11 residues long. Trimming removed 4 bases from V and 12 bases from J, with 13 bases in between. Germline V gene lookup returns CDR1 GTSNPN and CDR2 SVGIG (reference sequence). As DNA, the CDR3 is TGTGCCTGGACTGGGGGCGCCGTGCAGTTCTTC. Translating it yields CAWTGGAVQFF.

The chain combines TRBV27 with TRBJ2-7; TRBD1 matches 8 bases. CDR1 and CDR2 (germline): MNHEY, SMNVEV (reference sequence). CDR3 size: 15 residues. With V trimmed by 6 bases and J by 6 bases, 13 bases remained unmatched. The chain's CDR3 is CASSLTRQGAGEQYF. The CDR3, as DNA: TGTGCCAGCAGCCTAACGAGGCAGGGGGCGGGCGAGCAGTACTTC.

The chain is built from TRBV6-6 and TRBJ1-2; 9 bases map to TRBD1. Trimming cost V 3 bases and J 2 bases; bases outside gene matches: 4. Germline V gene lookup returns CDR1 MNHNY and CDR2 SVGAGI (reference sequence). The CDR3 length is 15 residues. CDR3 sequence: CASSYSGTGNYGYTF. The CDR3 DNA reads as TGTGCCAGCAGTTATTCCGGGACAGGGAACTATGGCTACACCTTC.

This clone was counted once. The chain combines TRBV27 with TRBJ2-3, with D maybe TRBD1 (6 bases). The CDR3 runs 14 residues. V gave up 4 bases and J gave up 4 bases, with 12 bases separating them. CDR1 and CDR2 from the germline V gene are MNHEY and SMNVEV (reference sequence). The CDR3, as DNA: TGTGCCAGCAGTTCCCTACAGGGTTCAGATACGCAGTATTTT. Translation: CASSSLQGSDTQYF.

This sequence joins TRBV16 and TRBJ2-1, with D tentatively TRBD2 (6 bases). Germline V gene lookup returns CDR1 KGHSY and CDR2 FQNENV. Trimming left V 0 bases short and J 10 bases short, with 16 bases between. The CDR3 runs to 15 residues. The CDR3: CASSQSRPGVGEQFF. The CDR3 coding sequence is TGTGCCAGCAGCCAATCAAGGCCGGGAGTTGGGGAGCAGTTCTTC.

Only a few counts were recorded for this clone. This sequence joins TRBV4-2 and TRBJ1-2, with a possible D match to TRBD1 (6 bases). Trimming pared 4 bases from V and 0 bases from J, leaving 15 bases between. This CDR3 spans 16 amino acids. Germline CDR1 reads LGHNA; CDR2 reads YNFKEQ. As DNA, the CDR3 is TGTGCCAGCAGCCTCGAACAGGGCCAAGCTAACTATGGCTACACCTTC. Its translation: CASSLEQGQANYGYTF.

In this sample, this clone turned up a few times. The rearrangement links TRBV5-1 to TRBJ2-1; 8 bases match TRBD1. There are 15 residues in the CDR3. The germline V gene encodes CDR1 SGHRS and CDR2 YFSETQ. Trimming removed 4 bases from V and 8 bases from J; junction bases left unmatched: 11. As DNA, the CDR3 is TGCGCCAGCAGCGCCCCGAAGACAGGGGCCGATGAGCAGTTCTTC. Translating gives CASSAPKTGADEQFF. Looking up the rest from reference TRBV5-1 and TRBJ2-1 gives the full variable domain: KAGVTQTPRYLIKTRGQQVTLSCSPISGHRSVSWYQQTPGQGLQFLFEYFSETQRNKGNFPGRFSGRQFSNSRSEMNVSTLELGDSALYLCASSAPKTGADEQFFGPGTRLTVL.

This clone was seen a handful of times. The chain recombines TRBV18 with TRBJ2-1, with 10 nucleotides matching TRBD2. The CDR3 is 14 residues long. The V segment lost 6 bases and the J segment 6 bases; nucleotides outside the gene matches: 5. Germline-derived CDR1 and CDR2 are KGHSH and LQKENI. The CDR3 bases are TGTGCCAGCTCGCAAGGACTAGCGGTCAATGAGCAGTTCTTC. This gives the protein CASSQGLAVNEQFF.

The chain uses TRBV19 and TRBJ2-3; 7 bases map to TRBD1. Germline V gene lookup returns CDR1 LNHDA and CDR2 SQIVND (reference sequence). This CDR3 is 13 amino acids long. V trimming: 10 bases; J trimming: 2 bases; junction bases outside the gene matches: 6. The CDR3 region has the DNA TGTGCCACCAAACAGGGGTACACAGATACGCAGTATTTT. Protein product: CATKQGYTDTQYF. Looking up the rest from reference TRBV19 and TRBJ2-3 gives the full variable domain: DGGITQSPKYLFRKEGQNVTLSCEQNLNHDAMYWYRQDPGQGLRLIYYSQIVNDFQKGDIAEGYSVSREKKESFPLTVTSAQKNPTAFYLCATKQGYTDTQYFGPGTRLTVL.

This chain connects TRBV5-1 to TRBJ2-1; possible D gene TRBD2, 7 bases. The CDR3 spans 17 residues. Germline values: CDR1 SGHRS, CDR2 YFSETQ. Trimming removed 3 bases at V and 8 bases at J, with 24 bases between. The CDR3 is CASSWLSGQPGRDEQFF. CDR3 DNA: TGCGCCAGCAGCTGGCTGAGCGGACAGCCTGGGAGGGATGAGCAGTTCTTC.

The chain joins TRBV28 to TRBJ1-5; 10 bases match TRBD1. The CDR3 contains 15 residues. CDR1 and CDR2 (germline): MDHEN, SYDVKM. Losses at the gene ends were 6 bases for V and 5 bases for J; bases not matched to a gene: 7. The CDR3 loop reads CASRWGTGVHQPQHF. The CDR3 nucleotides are TGTGCCAGCAGGTGGGGGACAGGGGTCCATCAGCCCCAGCATTTT.

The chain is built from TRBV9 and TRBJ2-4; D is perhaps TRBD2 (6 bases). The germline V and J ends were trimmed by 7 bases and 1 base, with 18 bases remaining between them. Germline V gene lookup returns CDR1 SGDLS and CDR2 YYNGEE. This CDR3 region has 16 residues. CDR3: CASAGRLSGAKNIQYF. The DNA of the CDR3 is TGTGCCAGCGCGGGGCGCCTCAGTGGGGCCAAAAACATTCAGTACTTC.